One T cell receptor beta chain is described in this entry. The specificity of this receptor is unknown. Base qualities are not provided; no much larger clone lies one nucleotide away. TCR beta CDR3 regions were amplified from RNA transcripts for repertoire sequencing. The first round was an RT-PCR using HTBI primers with the Qiagen OneStep RT-PCR kit, and this first round was followed by a second-round multiplex PCR, then size selection and purification. Sequencing of the libraries was carried out on an Illumina HiSeq2000 in paired-end mode with 100 bp reads. The paper's data handling went like this. Reads were processed with SOAPnuke, discarding reads with adapters, uncalled bases, mean Phred below 15, or no exact constant-primer or identifier match. COPE v1.2.5 was used to merge high-quality paired reads. Unique nucleotide sequences were defined as clonotypes and aligned to IMGT TRB V, D and J references using MiTCR v1.1. The analysis was limited to V-J combinations with a frequency above 0.0001, which together covered 99.2% of repertoires. For each V-J combination, a TCR clonal expansion and chaos score was defined as the ratio of F50 clonal expansion to chaos observed in the TCRdist matrix. Welch's t-statistics and random forest were used to reduce the features to 13 V-J combinations, which were then used as input to a naive Bayes classifier. The similarity between thyroid and blood repertoires was quantified using the Morisita-Horn index. The raw public data were reprocessed by TCRdb itself: fastp quality trimming at Q25, MiXCR clonotype calling, in-frame beta chains only. Each entry is one CDR3 protein sequence, shown with its most common DNA and genes. The V and J calls follow TCRdb's processing rather than the paper's. Present in this sample are around 1,000,000 distinct CDR3 sequences, about 40% of which were seen just once. The ten largest make up 11% of the sample.

The sample comes from a study of Graves' ophthalmopathy and Graves' hyperthyroidism (dated by TCRdb to 2017 to 2018). Looking at the study overall: Hyperthyroidism was considered stable if no progression to ophthalmopathy occurred within 18 months of follow-up. The study used TCR beta repertoire signatures to distinguish Graves' ophthalmopathy from Graves' hyperthyroidism and to predict progression to ophthalmopathy. In total, some 130 blood samples were TCR-sequenced: 43 ophthalmopathy, under 85 hyperthyroidism and about 17 hyperthyroidism-to-ophthalmopathy patients. To explore V-J signatures distinguishing ophthalmopathy from hyperthyroidism, a discovery set of roughly 98 patients (around 44 ophthalmopathy, 57 stable hyperthyroidism) was enrolled. An independent validation cohort was composed of fewer than 20 hyperthyroidism patients and 17 patients who later progressed from hyperthyroidism to ophthalmopathy. In five or six hyperthyroidism patients, T-cell repertoires of thyroid tissue and blood were compared. Following sample collection, hyperthyroidism patients were given methimazole at a starting dose of 30 mg daily, and ophthalmopathy patients were given high-dose intravenous methylprednisolone.

Study-wide findings and limitations: In validation, the model predicted ophthalmopathy progression with about 64% sensitivity and approximately 75% specificity; roughly 12 predicted patients were CT-confirmed with GO in a median of approximately six months. The 13-signature model separated ophthalmopathy from stable hyperthyroidism with 85% to 90% sensitivity and about 81% specificity in cross-validation, and 80%/75% in the test set. Sample size was not predetermined statistically, and investigators were not blinded to group allocation. Among expanded thyroid clonotypes with frequency above 0.001, most also showed up in blood, which suggests that blood repertoires may reflect the thyroid immune response.

Hyperthyroidism patients were newly diagnosed, were aged 18 to 65 years, and had a disease duration under 2 months. Patients with other autoimmune diseases, uncontrolled infections, pregnancy or lactation were excluded. Clinical symptoms, serum thyroxine, TRAb, thyroid ultrasound and orbital computed tomography were used for diagnosis. Total RNA was extracted with Trizol reagent and quality-checked on an Agilent 2100 Bioanalyzer. Sequenced sample: peripheral blood or thyroid tissue (not recorded which). This clonotype originated in an adult man with Graves' hyperthyroidism.

The CDR3 reads CAPGPRGSQETQYF. The DNA is TGTGCCCCTGGGCCCAGGGGGTCCCAAGAGACCCAGTACTTC. The chain joins TRBV6-1 to TRBJ2-5, and 7 bases in between align with TRBD1. CDR1 and CDR2 are read off the germline V gene as MNHNS and SASEGT. Measured from the cysteine to the phenylalanine, the CDR3 is 14 residues long. Left in the record is the CDR3 DNA by itself, 42 bases read in frame from the first base. Relative to germline, V is missing 11 bases and J is missing 1 base, with 10 bases of the junction outside any gene match.